The 23 T cell receptor beta chains presented below share a single source sample, sequenced in a study of T cells in Graves' hyperthyroidism and ophthalmopathy (dated by TCRdb to the late 2010s). The receptor library was made with multiplex PCR. Sequencing was performed on an Illumina HiSeq 2000. The TCR beta CDR3 regions were amplified from RNA transcripts. The TCR CDR3 was subjected to a first round of RT-PCR using the HTBI primer set and the Qiagen OneStep RT-PCR kit. TCRdb reprocessing: public reads trimmed at Q25 with fastp, clones called with MiXCR, in-frame beta chains kept. Every distinct CDR3 protein forms one entry, paired with its most common genes and DNA. The sample table contains 200,000 to 250,000 distinct CDR3 sequences; only one count was recorded for roughly 17% of them. The ten largest clones take up approximately 56% of the sample. The sample comprised blood. The receptor set was obtained from a woman between 50 and 59 years old with Graves' hyperthyroidism.

The chain's CDR3 is CASSLTGGSSPLHF. CDR3 nucleotides: TGTGCCAGTAGTCTTACAGGGGGAAGCTCACCCCTCCACTTT. V usage is TRBV19 and J usage is TRBJ1-6; 8 bases are a match to TRBD1. This CDR3 has 14 residues. CDR1 and CDR2 (germline): LNHDA, SQIVND (reference sequence). The J segment lost 10 bases and the V segment lost 5 bases, leaving 7 bases of the junction unmatched.

The gene calls are TRBV6-2 or TRBV6-3 and TRBJ2-5; no clear D. Deletions cut 11 bases from V and 5 bases from J, with 12 bases between. The CDR3 consists of 11 residues. Germline-derived CDR1 and CDR2 are MNHEY and SVGEGT. The CDR3 nucleotides read TGTGCCTCCCGGGTGTTGGAGACCCAGTACTTC. This gives the protein CASRVLETQYF.

This clonotype was detected many times. The rearrangement uses TRBV12-3 or TRBV12-4 and TRBJ1-1; no clear D. The CDR3 totals 13 residues. Trimming shortened V by 3 bases and J by 0 bases, and 5 bases separated the two germline ends. CDR3 sequence: CASSFQMNTEAFF. The DNA of the CDR3 is TGTGCCAGCAGTTTTCAGATGAACACTGAAGCTTTCTTT.

This clonotype has just a few counts. This chain uses TRBV5-1 with TRBJ2-6, with D possibly TRBD2 on 6 matching bases. CDR3 length equals 16 residues. Germline loops: CDR1 SGHRS, CDR2 YFSETQ. The V end lost 2 bases, the J end lost 2 bases, and 11 bases lay between the germline ends. Written as DNA, the CDR3 is TGCGCCAGCAGCTTACGGGAGAGAACTGGGGCCAACGTCCTGACTTTC. It yields the protein CASSLRERTGANVLTF. The full variable domain, in which reference TRBV5-1 and TRBJ2-6 provide the parts outside the CDR3, is KAGVTQTPRYLIKTRGQQVTLSCSPISGHRSVSWYQQTPGQGLQFLFEYFSETQRNKGNFPGRFSGRQFSNSRSEMNVSTLELGDSALYLCASSLRERTGANVLTFGAGSRLTVL.

In its sample, this clonotype was seen many times. The genes are TRBV9 and TRBJ2-1; possible D gene TRBD1, 6 bases. Looked up from germline, CDR1 is SGDLS and CDR2 is YYNGEE. The CDR3 is made up of 15 amino acids. V lost 3 bases, J lost 3 bases, and 13 bases lay in between. CDR3 DNA sequence: TGTGCCAGCAGCGCCAAGGACAGAAGCTACAATGAGCAGTTCTTC. Encoded protein: CASSAKDRSYNEQFF.

This clonotype was recorded many times. The chain employs TRBV20-1 and TRBJ2-1; 9 bases line up with TRBD2. The CDR3 is 15 residues long. Trimming removed 6 bases from V and 6 bases from J; junction bases left unmatched: 12. CDR1 is DFQATT, CDR2 SNEGSKA, per germline (reference sequence). The CDR3 bases are TGCAGTGCCGAGCCCGGGACTAGCCCTACCAATGAGCAGTTCTTC. Translated, it gives CSAEPGTSPTNEQFF.

This clonotype was counted once. The J gene is TRBJ2-6, the V gene TRBV12-3 or TRBV12-4; no firm D call. The CDR3 is 14 residues long. V was cut by 3 bases and J by 2 bases, with 5 bases left in between. Here the CDR3 reads CASSLDPGANVLTF. CDR3 in DNA: TGTGCCAGCAGTTTGGATCCTGGGGCCAACGTCCTGACTTTC.

This clonotype was observed many times. This chain links TRBV11-2 with TRBJ2-7; D unresolved. Per germline, CDR1 SGHAT and CDR2 FQNNGV. CDR3 length: 14 residues. Between the trimmed V and J ends, which lost 0 bases and 1 base, there was a span of 7 bases. CDR3 DNA: TGTGCCAGCAGCTTAGATCCAGATTCCTACGAGCAGTACTTC. It codes for CASSLDPDSYEQYF.

This clonotype has just a few counts. The chain carries TRBV3-1 and TRBJ2-1; D gene unclear. V lost 0 bases to trimming and J lost 13 bases, with 13 bases between them. This CDR3 is built from 13 residues. CDR1 is LGHDT, CDR2 YNNKEL, per germline (reference sequence). CDR3 coding DNA: TGTGCCAGCAGCCAAGACGACATCGGGCAACAGTTCTTC. It is translated as CASSQDDIGQQFF.

In its sample, this clonotype was seen once. The chain employs TRBV25-1 and TRBJ1-2; no clear D. The CDR3 consists of 16 residues. V lost 3 bases and J 4 bases, leaving 18 bases between the germline ends. The V gene's germline CDR1 is MGHDK and CDR2 SYGVNS. CDR3 in amino acids: CASSDQDVLESYGYTF. CDR3 DNA: TGTGCCAGCAGTGATCAAGATGTATTGGAATCCTATGGCTACACCTTC.

In its sample, this clonotype was seen many times. This rearrangement joins TRBV12-3 or TRBV12-4 to TRBJ1-2; TRBD1 aligns across 7 bases. The V and J ends lost 5 bases and 6 bases, in that order; junction bases with no gene match: 6. CDR3 length equals 13 residues. CDR3 loop: CASSGQVVDGYTF. The CDR3 nucleotides are TGTGCCAGCAGTGGACAGGTCGTGGATGGCTACACCTTC.

The chain combines TRBV27 with TRBJ2-6; D is unresolved. The ends were cut back, 3 bases at V and 3 bases at J, with 3 bases in the middle. There are 13 residues in the CDR3. CDR1 MNHEY and CDR2 SMNVEV come from the germline V gene (reference sequence). The CDR3 sequence is CASSFGGANVLTF. CDR3 sequence (DNA): TGTGCCAGCAGTTTCGGTGGGGCCAACGTCCTGACTTTC.

There are many counts of this clonotype. The chain employs TRBV3-1 and TRBJ1-1; perhaps TRBD1 as D (5 bases). The V and J ends lost 4 bases and 2 bases respectively, with 11 bases between them. CDR1 and CDR2 from the germline V gene are LGHDT and YNNKEL (reference sequence). The CDR3 runs 14 residues. The CDR3 reads CASSRAGLNTEAFF. CDR3 DNA: TGTGCCAGCAGCCGCGCAGGGCTCAACACTGAAGCTTTCTTT.

There are many counts of this clonotype. This rearrangement joins TRBV5-6 to TRBJ2-7, with D uncertain. The germline V gene has CDR1 SGHDT and CDR2 YYEEEE. V was pared by 4 bases and J by 0 bases, with 8 bases between. CDR3 length: 13 amino acids. CDR3 bases: TGTGCCAGCAGCCACACTGACTCCTACGAGCAGTACTTC. Amino acid sequence: CASSHTDSYEQYF.

This clonotype has a count of ten or more. This chain uses TRBV7-9 with TRBJ2-3, with 14 bases identical to TRBD2. J was trimmed by 6 bases and V by 5 bases; bases with no gene match: 7. Looked up from germline, CDR1 is SEHNR and CDR2 is FQNEAQ (reference sequence). This CDR3 is 16 amino acids long. CDR3 sequence: CASSKGLAGVADTQYF. DNA for the CDR3: TGTGCCAGCAGCAAGGGACTAGCGGGAGTAGCGGATACGCAGTATTTT.

This clonotype was observed at least ten times. V and J are TRBV20-1 and TRBJ2-7; 12 bases line up with TRBD2. The V gene end was trimmed by 3 bases and the J gene end by 5 bases; junction bases not matched to a gene: 11. Germline V gives CDR1 DFQATT, CDR2 SNEGSKA (reference sequence). The CDR3 covers 16 residues. CDR3 DNA: TGCAGTGCTAGGGTGCTAGCGGGAGGGCCTGACCACGAGCAGTACTTC. Translating gives CSARVLAGGPDHEQYF.

This clonotype was counted many times. This chain joins TRBV20-1 and TRBJ1-1; 7 bases fit TRBD1. J gave up 3 bases and V 1 base, and 5 bases lay outside the gene matches. Germline CDR1 DFQATT, CDR2 SNEGSKA (reference sequence). This CDR3 comprises 14 residues. The CDR3 protein is CSARATGRYTEAFF. In DNA form, the CDR3 reads TGCAGTGCTAGAGCGACAGGGCGATACACTGAAGCTTTCTTT.

V usage is TRBV10-3 and J usage is TRBJ1-6; possibly TRBD1 for D (5 bases). Trimming stripped 3 bases from V and 5 bases from J, with 20 bases between. Germline V gene data show CDR1 as ENHRY and CDR2 as SYGVKD. CDR3 size: 18 residues. The CDR3 loop is CAISDPLSTGGNNSPLHF. The CDR3 region has the DNA TGTGCCATCAGTGACCCCCTAAGCACGGGGGGAAATAATTCACCCCTCCACTTT.

This clonotype was counted many times. The chain joins TRBV27 to TRBJ2-5, with D hard to call. The CDR3 spans 13 residues. Germline loops: CDR1 MNHEY, CDR2 SMNVEV (reference sequence). V lost 7 bases and J 5 bases, leaving 14 bases between the germline ends. The CDR3 DNA sequence: TGTGCCAGCAAGGACGTTAATTGGGAGACCCAGTACTTC. It translates to CASKDVNWETQYF.

This clonotype showed up many times. The chain couples TRBV5-6 to TRBJ2-3; the match to TRBD2 covers 7 bases. Germline-derived CDR1 and CDR2 are SGHDT and YYEEEE. After removal of 1 base from V and 4 bases from J, the junction contained 6 bases not matched to a gene. The CDR3 has 15 residues. The CDR3 nucleotides are TGTGCCAGCAGCTTGCCCAGCGGGAACGCAGATACGCAGTATTTT. It codes for CASSLPSGNADTQYF.

This clonotype came up many times. The V and J genes are TRBV20-1 and TRBJ1-2; no clear D gene. The CDR3 length is 20 residues. Germline V gene lookup returns CDR1 DFQATT and CDR2 SNEGSKA (reference sequence). V lost 0 bases and J lost 2, with 28 bases in between. In nucleotides, the CDR3 is TGCAGTGCTAGAGATCCTAGGGCGTTCTTACTGCGAGTGGGGAACTATGGCTACACCTTC. Amino acid sequence: CSARDPRAFLLRVGNYGYTF.

This clonotype was counted between two and nine times. This sequence joins TRBV27 and TRBJ2-5; 9 nucleotides match TRBD2. J was trimmed by 2 bases and V by 5 bases; bases with no gene match: 9. From germline, CDR1 is MNHEY and CDR2 SMNVEV (reference sequence). This CDR3 has 16 amino acids. The CDR3 spells CASSPLILAGQETQYF. The CDR3 DNA reads TGTGCCAGCAGTCCCCTTATACTAGCGGGTCAAGAGACCCAGTACTTC.

This clonotype occurred a few times. A read error may explain this, as a much larger clone is one base away. Lacking the conserved final phenylalanine or tryptophan, this CDR3 likely reflects a read error. V and J are TRBV28 and TRBJ2-7; 7 positions agree with TRBD1. Germline assignment: CDR1 MDHEN and CDR2 SYDVKM. The ends lost 4 bases at V and 2 bases at J; junction bases unmatched: 8. CDR3 length: 15 residues. CDR3 bases: TGTGCCAGCAGTTCTGGTACAGGGGTAACCTACGAGCAGTACCTC. Translation: CASSSGTGVTYEQYL.